Included here is one TCR beta chain sequence, with context. Its target is not known. Germline V gene sequence: CDR1 SGHTA, CDR2 FQGNSA. The junction had 14 bases not matched to a gene; V was cut back by 6 bases and J by 3 bases. The CDR3 contains 18 residues. The data are from a study of cytomegalovirus exposure and HLA in healthy donors. Overall study findings and caveats: For cytomegalovirus status, the classifier reportedly gave diagnoses with high specificity and sensitivity.

Vbeta (60) and Jbeta (13) primers were used in the PCR. Assay: immunoSEQ multiplex PCR; the TCRdb copy retains only in-frame clones and omits some. The data show around 120,000 clones, roughly 79% seen once. This TCR came from a woman younger than 30 in good health and CMV-seronegative. The chain is built from TRBV7-2 and TRBJ2-2; 9 nucleotides match TRBD2. The source material was PBMCs. Here the CDR3 reads CASRSPRSGGKHTGELFF. The CDR3 nucleotides are TGTGCCAGCAGGTCACCCCGGAGCGGGGGGAAACACACCGGGGAGCTGTTTTTT.